This record looks at one TCR beta chain sequence and its context. Produced via immunoSEQ multiplex PCR; TCRdb's table is partial and in-frame only. Among 200,000 to 250,000 clones listed, almost 90% were seen once. CDR1 is SGHRS, CDR2 YFSETQ, per germline. The CDR3 consists of 16 residues. With V trimmed by 4 bases and J by 2 bases, 3 bases remained unmatched. The sample belongs to a study of blood T cell repertoires in COVID-19. Study as a whole: Specimens from acute and convalescent COVID-19 originated in the United States, Italy and Spain. From T cells, B-cell-depleted T cells, or PBMCs came the material, which was cDNA or gDNA.

The study assigned cohorts using participant-reported clinical history. The TCR originated in a woman in her 50s with acute COVID-19. Sequencing was done on a sample of PBMCs or T cells enriched from blood (not recorded which). The J gene is TRBJ2-7, the V gene TRBV5-1, with 16 positions matching TRBD2. The CDR3 DNA sequence: TGCGCCAGCAGCCGGGGGACTAGCGGGAGGGCCTACGAGCAGTACTTC. This sequence encodes CASSRGTSGRAYEQYF.